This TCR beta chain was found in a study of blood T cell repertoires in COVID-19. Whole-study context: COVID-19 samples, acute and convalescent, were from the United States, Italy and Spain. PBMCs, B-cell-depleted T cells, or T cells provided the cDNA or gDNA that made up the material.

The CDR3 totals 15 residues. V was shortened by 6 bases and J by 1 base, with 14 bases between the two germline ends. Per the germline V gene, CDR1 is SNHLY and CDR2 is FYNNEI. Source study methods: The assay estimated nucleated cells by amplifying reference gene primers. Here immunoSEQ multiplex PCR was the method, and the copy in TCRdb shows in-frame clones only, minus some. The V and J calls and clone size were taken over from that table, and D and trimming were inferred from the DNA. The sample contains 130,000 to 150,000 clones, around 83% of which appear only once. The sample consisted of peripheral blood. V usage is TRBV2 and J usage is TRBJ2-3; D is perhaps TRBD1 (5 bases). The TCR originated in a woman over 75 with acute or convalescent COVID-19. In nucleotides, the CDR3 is TGTGCCAGCAGGGTATCAGGGTTCCGCACAGATACGCAGTATTTT. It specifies CASRVSGFRTDTQYF.